Listed below are T cell receptor beta chains from one sample, sequenced in a study of CD8+CD57+ T cells in acquired aplastic anemia. TCRdb itself ran the reads through MiXCR, one entry per CDR3 protein. The sample yields about 180,000 distinct CDR3 sequences, around 50% seen once. The sequencing input was sorted CD4+, CD8+, or CD8+CD57+ T cells (not recorded which) from PBMCs. Receptor source: a human donor with aplastic anemia. Each CDR3 is given with its conserved first and last residue. D genes are given only for firm matches. Expanded clones are given a class, and other clones once, few, many or no size at all.

V: TRBV2
J: TRBJ1-1
D: NA
size: few
DNA: TGTGCCAGCTCCGAGGGGGAAAACACTGAAGCTTTCTTT
CDR3: CASSEGENTEAFF

V: TRBV30
J: TRBJ2-7
D: NA
size: NA
DNA: TGTGCCTGGAGTGGGGACTACGAGCAGTACTTC
CDR3: CAWSGDYEQYF

V: TRBV6-1
J: TRBJ1-6
D: NA
size: NA
DNA: TGTGCCAGCAGTGAAGAAGGCAGGGCACCAGCACCCCTCCACTTT
CDR3: CASSEEGRAPAPLHF

V: TRBV12-3/TRBV12-4
J: TRBJ2-3
D: NA
size: many
DNA: TGTGCCAGCAACTTGATAGCAGATACGCAGTATTTT
CDR3: CASNLIADTQYF

V: TRBV12-3/TRBV12-4
J: TRBJ2-1
D: TRBD2
size: few
DNA: TGTGCCAGCAGTTTTGTTCGGGGGATGGTCCTAGCGGCTTACAATGAGCAGTTCTTC
CDR3: CASSFVRGMVLAAYNEQFF

V: TRBV20-1
J: TRBJ2-3
D: NA
size: NA
DNA: TGCAGTGCTACGGGGATCTCTAGCACAGATACGCAGTATTTT
CDR3: CSATGISSTDTQYF

V: TRBV5-4
J: TRBJ2-3
D: TRBD2
size: many
DNA: TGTGCCAGCAGCTTGCCCCCAGCGGGGCGCACAGATACGCAGTATTTT
CDR3: CASSLPPAGRTDTQYF

V: TRBV11-2
J: TRBJ2-7
D: TRBD2
size: NA
DNA: TGTGCCAGCAGCCGTTCTAGCGGGAGTAACTACGAGCAGTACTTC
CDR3: CASSRSSGSNYEQYF

V: TRBV7-6
J: TRBJ1-6
D: NA
size: many
DNA: TGTGCCAGCAGCTTCGACAGGAATTCACCCCTCCACTTT
CDR3: CASSFDRNSPLHF

V: TRBV19
J: TRBJ2-3
D: TRBD2
size: many
DNA: TGTGCCAGTAGTTCTAGCGGGGGGGGGACAGATACGCAGTATTTT
CDR3: CASSSSGGGTDTQYF

V: TRBV19
J: TRBJ1-2
D: TRBD1
size: few
DNA: TGTGCCAGTAGTATTGACGGGACAGGGGTAAGGGGCTACACCTTC
CDR3: CASSIDGTGVRGYTF

V: TRBV9
J: TRBJ1-4
D: TRBD1
size: many
DNA: TGTGCCAGCAGCGTAGGGGGGACAGGAAAACTGTTTTTT
CDR3: CASSVGGTGKLFF

V: TRBV29-1
J: TRBJ2-5
D: NA
size: NA
DNA: TGCAGCGTTGAGGCAGATCAAGAGACCCAGTACTTC
CDR3: CSVEADQETQYF

V: TRBV4-2
J: TRBJ1-1
D: NA
size: NA
DNA: TGTGCCAGCAGCCCTCTCGACAGGCCGAACACTGAAGCTTTCTTT
CDR3: CASSPLDRPNTEAFF

V: TRBV10-2
J: TRBJ1-2
D: NA
size: many
DNA: TGCGCCAGTGGGGAGGAGAGGGGAGTCCGTGGCTACACCTTC
CDR3: CASGEERGVRGYTF

V: TRBV15
J: TRBJ2-7
D: NA
size: NA
DNA: TGTGCCACCAGCAGAGATATGATCGGGCAGTACTTC
CDR3: CATSRDMIGQYF

V: TRBV29-1
J: TRBJ1-1
D: NA
size: many
DNA: TGCAGCGTTGGACCTGGGTCTAACATGAACACTGAAGCTTTCTTT
CDR3: CSVGPGSNMNTEAFF

V: TRBV20-1
J: TRBJ2-7
D: NA
size: NA
DNA: TGCAGTGCCAGAAAGGTCTACGAGCAGTACTTC
CDR3: CSARKVYEQYF

V: TRBV5-1
J: TRBJ2-6
D: TRBD1
size: many
DNA: TGCGCCAGCAGCGTGGCCGGGACAGCAGACTCTGGGGCCAACGTCCTGACTTTC
CDR3: CASSVAGTADSGANVLTF

V: TRBV20-1
J: TRBJ2-3
D: TRBD1
size: many
DNA: TGCAGTGCTAGTATCAGGGGGCGCGTAGATACGCAGTATTTT
CDR3: CSASIRGRVDTQYF

V: TRBV12-3/TRBV12-4
J: TRBJ1-5
D: NA
size: NA
DNA: TGTGCCAGCAGTTTAGCGCTGCAGGGTGGTCAGCCCCAGCATTTT
CDR3: CASSLALQGGQPQHF

V: TRBV9
J: TRBJ2-5
D: NA
size: many
DNA: TGTGCCAGCAGCGTAGGGACTCATATAGAGACCCAGTACTTC
CDR3: CASSVGTHIETQYF

V: TRBV7-6
J: TRBJ1-6
D: NA
size: NA
DNA: TGTGCCAGCAGCTCGGGATCGGGTTCACCCCTCCACTTT
CDR3: CASSSGSGSPLHF

V: TRBV5-1
J: TRBJ1-2
D: NA
size: many
DNA: TGCGCCAGCAGCTTTGACACCTTTAACTATGGCTACACCTTC
CDR3: CASSFDTFNYGYTF

V: TRBV3-1
J: TRBJ1-6
D: NA
size: NA
DNA: TGTGCCAGCAGCCAGCGGGGGACGTATAATTCACCCCTCCACTTT
CDR3: CASSQRGTYNSPLHF

V: TRBV5-6
J: TRBJ1-6
D: TRBD1
size: few
DNA: TGTGCCAGCAGCCCTCGACAGGGTTACGGTTCACCCCTCCACTTT
CDR3: CASSPRQGYGSPLHF

V: TRBV10-3
J: TRBJ1-6
D: TRBD1
size: NA
DNA: TGTGCCATCAGCCCGGGACAGGGGGGTTCACCCCTCCACTTT
CDR3: CAISPGQGGSPLHF

V: TRBV10-3
J: TRBJ2-5
D: NA
size: NA
DNA: TGTGCCATCTCATTAGCCCAAGAGACCCAGTACTTC
CDR3: CAISLAQETQYF

V: TRBV7-2
J: TRBJ1-5
D: NA
size: many
DNA: TGTGCCAGCAGCCCAAGTGGCGATCAGCCCCAGCATTTT
CDR3: CASSPSGDQPQHF

V: TRBV20-1
J: TRBJ2-7
D: NA
size: NA
DNA: TGCAGTGCTGGAGACAGGCATAACTCCTACGAGCAGTACTTC
CDR3: CSAGDRHNSYEQYF

V: TRBV6-5
J: TRBJ1-2
D: NA
size: many
DNA: TGTGCCAGCAGTTACGGGAGCACGTTCTATGGCTACACCTTC
CDR3: CASSYGSTFYGYTF

V: TRBV10-3
J: TRBJ2-3
D: TRBD2
size: NA
DNA: TGTGCCATCTCATCGGGACTAGGCCCAGATACGCAGTATTTT
CDR3: CAISSGLGPDTQYF

V: TRBV28
J: TRBJ1-3
D: NA
size: NA
DNA: TGTGCCAGCAATCGCGGGACGGCGAGCTCTGGAAACACCATATATTTT
CDR3: CASNRGTASSGNTIYF